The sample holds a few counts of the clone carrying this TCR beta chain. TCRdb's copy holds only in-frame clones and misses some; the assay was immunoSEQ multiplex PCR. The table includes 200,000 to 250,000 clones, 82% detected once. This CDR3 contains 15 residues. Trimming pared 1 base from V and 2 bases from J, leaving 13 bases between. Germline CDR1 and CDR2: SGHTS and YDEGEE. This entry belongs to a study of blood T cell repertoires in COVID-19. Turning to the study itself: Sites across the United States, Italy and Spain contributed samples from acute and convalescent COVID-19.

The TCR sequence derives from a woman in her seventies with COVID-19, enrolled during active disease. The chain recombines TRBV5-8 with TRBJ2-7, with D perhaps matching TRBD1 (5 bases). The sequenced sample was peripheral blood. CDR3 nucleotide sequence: TGTGCCAGCAGCTTGCTGGGGCAGACCACCTACGAGCAGTACTTC. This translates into CASSLLGQTTYEQYF.